The next 18 T cell receptor beta chains were all read from a single sample in a study of long-term antiretroviral therapy in people with HIV. The libraries were made with immunoSEQ v3.0 at survey level. Assay used: immunoSEQ multiplex PCR; TCRdb lists only in-frame clones, some missing. In the table there are about 25,000 clones, 79% of which are singletons. The sequencing here drew on unsorted PBMCs, taken 2.1 years after starting antiretroviral therapy. These receptors all stem from a man younger than 40 with HIV.

The rearrangement joins TRBV5-5 to TRBJ1-5, with D possibly matching TRBD1 (6 bases). The germline V gene has CDR1 SGHKS and CDR2 YYEKEE (reference sequence). Trimming removed 0 bases at V and 4 bases at J, with 11 bases between. This CDR3 has 15 amino acids. The CDR3 bases are TGTGCCAGCAGCTTGGCAGGGGCCAGGAATCAGCCCCAGCATTTT. The encoded protein is CASSLAGARNQPQHF. The whole variable domain, filled in from reference TRBV5-5 and TRBJ1-5, reads DAGVTQSPTHLIKTRGQQVTLRCSPISGHKSVSWYQQVLGQGPQFIFQYYEKEERGRGNFPDRFSARQFPNYSSELNVNALLLGDSALYLCASSLAGARNQPQHFGDGTRLSIL.

The chain uses TRBV28 and TRBJ1-2; D may be TRBD1 (6 bases). Trimming removed 5 bases from V and 8 bases from J, with 15 bases in between. CDR1 is MDHEN, CDR2 SYDVKM, per germline. The CDR3 covers 13 residues. CDR3 in amino acids: CASSGPGVKGYTF. CDR3 DNA sequence: TGTGCCAGCAGTGGACCAGGGGTGAAGGGCTACACCTTC.

Written as DNA, the CDR3 is TGTGCCAGCAGCCCATCGGGCCCCCTGGAGCAGTACTTC. Protein: CASSPSGPLEQYF. The rearrangement uses TRBV9 and TRBJ2-7; D ambiguous. The germline V gene encodes CDR1 SGDLS and CDR2 YYNGEE. V was clipped by 4 bases and J by 7 bases, with 15 bases between them. CDR3 length: 13 residues.

This clone was recorded a few times. The chain links TRBV28 to TRBJ2-2; possible D gene TRBD2, 6 bases. This CDR3 spans 14 amino acids. V was pared by 3 bases and J by 7 bases, with 12 bases between. Germline V lookup: CDR1 MDHEN, CDR2 SYDVKM. CDR3 amino acids: CASSFQRAVGELFF. CDR3 DNA: TGTGCCAGCAGTTTCCAGCGGGCGGTCGGGGAGCTGTTTTTT.

V gene TRBV5-4 combines with J gene TRBJ2-7; D not resolved. CDR3 length: 16 residues. The V gene's germline CDR1 is SGHNT and CDR2 YYREEE (reference sequence). The V end lost 2 bases, the J end lost 0 bases, and 15 bases lay between the germline ends. CDR3 amino acids: CASSFDPGADSYEQYF. The CDR3 DNA is TGTGCCAGCAGCTTCGACCCGGGCGCCGACTCCTACGAGCAGTACTTC. Together with reference TRBV5-4 and TRBJ2-7, the CDR3 gives the full variable domain: ETGVTQSPTHLIKTRGQQVTLRCSSQSGHNTVSWYQQALGQGPQFIFQYYREEENGRGNFPPRFSGLQFPNYSSELNVNALELDDSALYLCASSFDPGADSYEQYFGPGTRLTVT.

V and J are TRBV19 and TRBJ2-4, with a possible D match to TRBD1 (6 bases). Trimming cost V 1 base and J 6 bases, with 7 bases left between them. Germline CDR1 reads LNHDA; CDR2 reads SQIVND (reference sequence). The CDR3 runs 13 residues. The CDR3 spells CASSIGGPNIQYF. The CDR3 DNA follows: TGTGCCAGTAGTATAGGGGGGCCAAACATTCAGTACTTC.

The count of this clone is one. This rearrangement joins TRBV19 to TRBJ1-6; weak D call: TRBD1 (5 bases). This CDR3 region has 15 residues. Trimming removed 6 bases at V and 7 bases at J, with 16 bases between. Germline CDR1 reads LNHDA; CDR2 reads SQIVND (reference sequence). The CDR3 here is CASRIQWGSNSPLHF. The CDR3 nucleotides are TGTGCCAGTAGGATTCAATGGGGGAGCAATTCACCCCTCCACTTT.

This rearrangement joins TRBV29-1 to TRBJ2-7, with no clear D. The CDR3 consists of 13 residues. V shed 4 bases and J shed 0 bases, with 10 bases lying between them. Germline CDR1 is SQVTM and CDR2 is ANQGSEA. Here the CDR3 DNA reads TGCAGCGTTGTAGAACAGAACTCCTACGAGCAGTACTTC. Translation: CSVVEQNSYEQYF.

A few counts support this clone. The chain recombines TRBV6-5 with TRBJ1-5, with D perhaps matching TRBD1 (5 bases). V lost 6 bases and J 4 bases, leaving 10 bases between the germline ends. There are 13 residues in the CDR3. CDR1 MNHEY and CDR2 SVGAGI come from the germline V gene. CDR3 bases: TGTGCCAGCAGGCCAGGGAGGAATCAGCCCCAGCATTTT. Translated, it gives CASRPGRNQPQHF.

V is TRBV5-1 and J is TRBJ2-1; D is possibly TRBD2 (5 bases). V shed 0 bases and J shed 5 bases, with 12 bases lying between them. The CDR3 is 15 residues long. Per germline, CDR1 SGHRS and CDR2 YFSETQ. CDR3 loop: CASSLVGGGNNEQFF. The CDR3 DNA is TGCGCCAGCAGCTTGGTCGGCGGAGGAAACAATGAGCAGTTCTTC.

J is TRBJ2-1 and V is TRBV7-2; D gene ambiguous. Deletions cut 0 bases from V and 7 bases from J, with 10 bases between. CDR3 length: 14 amino acids. Germline CDR1 SGHTA, CDR2 FQGNSA. The CDR3 region has the DNA TGTGCCAGCAGCTTAGCGGTAGACCCAAATGAGCAGTTCTTC. This translates into CASSLAVDPNEQFF.

This clone was detected only a few times. The chain employs TRBV11-2 and TRBJ2-1; possible D gene TRBD2, 6 bases. The germline gives CDR1 SGHAT, CDR2 FQNNGV. Trimming pared 0 bases from V and 8 bases from J, leaving 14 bases between. The CDR3 runs 15 residues. CDR3 region: CASSLEAGGDYEQFF. CDR3 sequence (DNA): TGTGCCAGCAGCTTAGAGGCAGGAGGGGACTATGAGCAGTTCTTC.

CDR3 coding DNA: TGTGCCAGCAACCTCAGGGGCGAAGGCTCCTACGAGCAGTACTTC. Encoded protein: CASNLRGEGSYEQYF. The rearrangement joins TRBV2 to TRBJ2-7; a possible D gene is TRBD1 (6 bases). Germline assignment: CDR1 SNHLY and CDR2 FYNNEI. Between the trimmed V and J ends, which lost 7 bases and 0 bases, there was a span of 16 bases. The CDR3 is 15 amino acids. Together with reference TRBV2 and TRBJ2-7, the CDR3 gives the full variable domain: EPEVTQTPSHQVTQMGQEVILRCVPISNHLYFYWYRQILGQKVEFLVSFYNNEISEKSEIFDDQFSVERPDGSNFTLKIRSTKLEDSAMYFCASNLRGEGSYEQYFGPGTRLTVT.

The chain uses TRBV18 and TRBJ2-7; TRBD1 matches 7 bases. CDR1 and CDR2 from the germline V gene are KGHSH and LQKENI. V gave up 2 bases and J gave up 2 bases; unmatched junction bases: 3. The CDR3 is 14 residues long. The CDR3: CASSPSGQAYEQYF. Here the CDR3 DNA reads TGTGCCAGCTCACCATCTGGACAGGCCTACGAGCAGTACTTC. The full variable domain, completed using reference TRBV18 and TRBJ2-7, is NAGVMQNPRHLVRRRGQEARLRCSPMKGHSHVYWYRQLPEEGLKFMVYLQKENIIDESGMPKERFSAEFPKEGPSILRIQQVVRGDSAAYFCASSPSGQAYEQYFGPGTRLTVT.

V usage is TRBV9 and J usage is TRBJ1-1, with D tentatively TRBD1 (5 bases). Trimming removed 0 bases from V and 4 bases from J, with 13 bases in between. The germline V gene has CDR1 SGDLS and CDR2 YYNGEE. The CDR3 sequence is 15 residues long. The CDR3 spells CASSVVDTSSTEAFF. CDR3 DNA: TGTGCCAGCAGCGTAGTGGACACTTCGAGCACTGAAGCTTTCTTT.

This chain uses TRBV13 with TRBJ1-2; D remains unclear. The CDR3 spans 14 residues. Germline V gives CDR1 PRHDT, CDR2 FYEKMQ (reference sequence). The ends were cut back, 4 bases at V and 5 bases at J, with 14 bases in the middle. DNA of the CDR3: TGTGCCAGCAGCTCAAGAAGGGTTGGATATGGCTACACCTTC. Translation: CASSSRRVGYGYTF.

The CDR3 spells CAWSDGLAGQYEQYF. For the CDR3, the DNA is TGTGCCTGGAGCGACGGACTAGCGGGACAGTACGAGCAGTACTTC. V is TRBV30 and J is TRBJ2-7; TRBD2 aligns across 12 bases. Germline values: CDR1 GTSNPN, CDR2 SVGIG (reference sequence). The CDR3 has 15 amino acids. V lost 3 bases and J lost 4; bases outside the gene matches: 7.

V gene TRBV7-2 combines with J gene TRBJ2-1; D remains ambiguous. Germline CDR1 and CDR2: SGHTA and FQGNSA. This CDR3 region has 11 residues. Trimming removed 5 bases at V and 9 bases at J, with 8 bases between. CDR3 residues: CASSASVEQFF. CDR3 DNA: TGTGCCAGCAGCGCAAGCGTTGAGCAGTTCTTC.